The 4 T cell receptor beta chains below all came from one sample that was sequenced in a study of cytomegalovirus exposure and HLA in healthy donors. A multiplex PCR was run with 60 Vbeta primers and 13 Jbeta primers. TCRdb's table, derived via immunoSEQ multiplex PCR, lists solely in-frame clones and lacks some. The repertoire consists of 85,000 to 100,000 clones, with 86% occurring once and the leading ten covering roughly 8.3%. Sequencing was performed on PBMCs. The receptor set was obtained from a man aged 30 to 39 in good health and CMV-seropositive.

This clone has a handful of counts. V gene TRBV11-2 combines with J gene TRBJ2-2, with D possibly matching TRBD1 (5 bases). Trimming removed 4 bases at V and 6 bases at J, with 18 bases between. Germline values: CDR1 SGHAT, CDR2 FQNNGV. The CDR3 consists of 16 residues. The chain's CDR3 is CASSYLRMLGAGELFF. The DNA for the CDR3 is TGTGCCAGCAGCTACCTAAGAATGTTAGGGGCCGGGGAGCTGTTTTTT.

This chain joins TRBV28 and TRBJ1-5; no clear D gene. Germline assignment: CDR1 MDHEN and CDR2 SYDVKM. Trimming cost V 5 bases and J 2 bases, with 13 bases left between them. CDR3 size: 15 residues. The CDR3 loop reads CASSHFKLRNQPQHF. CDR3 nucleotide sequence: TGTGCCAGCAGTCACTTCAAGCTTCGCAATCAGCCCCAGCATTTT.

V usage is TRBV5-1 and J usage is TRBJ2-3; the match to TRBD2 covers 10 bases. The J segment lost 2 bases and the V segment lost 6 bases, leaving 6 bases of the junction unmatched. Per germline, CDR1 SGHRS and CDR2 YFSETQ. The CDR3 is 15 amino acids. The CDR3 bases are TGCGCCAGCATGCTTAGCGGGAGGATCACAGATACGCAGTATTTT. Residues: CASMLSGRITDTQYF.

This clone was seen only a few times. V is TRBV2 and J is TRBJ1-1; 7 bases map to TRBD1. The CDR3 totals 12 residues. V lost 3 bases to trimming and J lost 7 bases; unmatched junction nucleotides: 2. Germline CDR1 is SNHLY and CDR2 is FYNNEI. CDR3 sequence reads: CASSEGQLEAFF. The CDR3 DNA follows: TGTGCCAGCAGTGAGGGACAGCTTGAAGCTTTCTTT.